This T cell receptor (beta chain) was documented in a study of blood T cell repertoires in COVID-19. Measured with immunoSEQ multiplex PCR; TCRdb has only the in-frame clones, and not every one. This table has under 100,000 clones, around four fifths appearing once. Input material: peripheral blood. The receptor comes from a man aged 50-59 years with acute or convalescent COVID-19.

CDR3 nucleotides: TGTGCCAGCAGCCAAGCCGGGGGGCAGAGCAATCAGCCCCAGCATTTT. It codes for CASSQAGGQSNQPQHF. The gene calls are TRBV3-1 (or the pseudogene TRBV3-2) and TRBJ1-5; D might be TRBD1 (6 bases). The germline V gene encodes CDR1 LGHDT and CDR2 YNNKEL (reference sequence). The CDR3 consists of 16 residues. The V and J ends lost 1 base and 1 base respectively, with 11 bases between them.